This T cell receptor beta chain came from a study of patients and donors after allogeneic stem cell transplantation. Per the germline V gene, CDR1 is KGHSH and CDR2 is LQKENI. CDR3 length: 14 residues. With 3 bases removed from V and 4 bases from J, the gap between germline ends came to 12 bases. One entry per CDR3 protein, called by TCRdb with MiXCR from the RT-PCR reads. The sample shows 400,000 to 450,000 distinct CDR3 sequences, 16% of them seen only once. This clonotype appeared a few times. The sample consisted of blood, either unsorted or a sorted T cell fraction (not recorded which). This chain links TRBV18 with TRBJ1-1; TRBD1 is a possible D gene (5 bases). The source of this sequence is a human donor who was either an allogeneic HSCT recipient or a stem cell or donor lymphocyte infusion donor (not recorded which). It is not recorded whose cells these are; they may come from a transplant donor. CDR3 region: CASSPRDSGTEAFF. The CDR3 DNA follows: TGTGCCAGCTCACCCCGGGACTCGGGCACTGAAGCTTTCTTT.